This TCR beta chain is from a study of beta chain features in type 1 diabetes (dated by TCRdb to the late 2010s). About the full investigation: Mean age, gender distribution, total cell number and subset yield were not different between patients and healthy donors. A total of 85 million to 140 million sorted cells were examined across all samples, and a strong correlation was observed between cell number per subset and RNA yield. The study compared the TCRB repertoires of sorted circulating CD4+ T cell subsets in recently diagnosed type 1 diabetes patients with those in matched healthy donors. Regulatory and stem cell-like memory subsets were obtained from only 8 patients and about 8 healthy donors, while naive and central memory subsets were obtained from all 30 or so donors.

Looking up the germline V gene yields CDR1 SGHRS and CDR2 YFSETQ. There are 15 amino acids in the CDR3, from cysteine to phenylalanine inclusive. The read is trimmed to its CDR3 DNA, 45 bases read in frame from base 1. Relative to germline, V is 2 bases shorter and J is 3 bases shorter, with 13 bases between their ends. Of note for this clone: Its antigen specificity is not known. No clone much larger than this one lies a single base away; base qualities are absent.

All of the isolated RNA was reverse transcribed with the High Capacity cDNA Reverse Transcription Kit, so expressed TCRB transcripts were sequenced. Deep immunoSEQ sequencing was performed on naive, central memory and regulatory T cell samples, with an average of about 3.57 million total reads per sample. After sorted cells were lysed in RLT buffer, RNA was extracted with DNase-treated RNeasy Micro or Mini kits, with the choice depending on cell number. To prevent cross-contamination, every cell subset was processed on its own, while patient and healthy donor samples were processed together. The immunoSEQ multiplex PCR was used to amplify TCRB sequences from cDNA, yielding 87-bp fragments that span the CDR3 region. Sequencing of the amplicons was done on the Illumina HiSeq platform. For the original study's pipeline: PCR bias was corrected computationally using synthetic template baselines, and reads within Hamming distance 2 were collapsed, with unmergeable singletons discarded. Reads were aligned against IMGT so that V, D and J genes, CDR3 length and insertions or deletions at six rearrangement sites could be assigned. Clonotype counts were normalized to sorted cell number within each subset before computing true diversity and Gini coefficients with the tcR R package. The overlap coefficient, calculated on TCRB nucleotide sequences, was used to measure repertoire sharing. Out-of-frame TCRB sequences from naive cells were analyzed as a proxy for the pre-selection repertoire. TCRdb holds this immuneACCESS table with in-frame rearrangements only. Some clones are missing; in checked studies, unresolved V genes explain under half, and the rest has no known cause. V and J calls and clone size are copied from that table; D and trimming were computed from the DNA. Counted in this sample were fewer than 900,000 clones; roughly 15% of them appeared once. Of the sample, roughly 0.025% falls within the top ten clones.

General findings and caveats noted by the study authors: Because small numbers of individuals were included in the HLA sub-analyses, any influence of HLA type on TCRB rearrangement was left unresolved. Because cDNA rather than genomic DNA was sequenced, highly expressing activated cells could have been over-represented, although no difference in activation and CD3 levels was found between groups. Patients with type 1 diabetes made fewer insertions and deleted more nucleotides at VDJ recombination sites, implying thymic rearrangement abnormalities. PCR might favor shorter templates, but patient and control samples were amplified and corrected together, so any skew would affect both groups equally. Naive, central memory and regulatory TCRB repertoires appeared more similar among patients than among healthy donors. Type 1 diabetes patients showed a moderate but significant shortening of TCRB CDR3 length in all four CD4+ subsets.

Each donor gave one peripheral blood draw, averaging roughly 0.11 L, which was collected into heparinised tubes. Using a panel that included CD45RO, CCR7, CD25, CD127, CD95 and CD27, naive, central memory, regulatory and stem cell-like memory CD4+ T cells were sorted on a BD FACSAria II. All sorted populations exceeded 98% purity. PBMCs were isolated immediately by Lymphoprep density gradient centrifugation and stained directly without culture. So that batch effects would be minimized, each experiment stained and sorted samples in pairs, pairing one healthy donor with one patient. What was sequenced was naive CD4+ T cells from blood. What the cell subset or site label conveys for this sample: true naive CD4+ T cells. The rearrangement joined TRBV5-1 to TRBJ2-3; TRBD2 is perhaps the D gene, given 6 matching bases. The receptor was derived from a woman between 18 and 29 years old in good health. The sequenced DNA: TGCGCCAGCAGCTTTGGGGGGTTAAGTACAGATACGCAGTATTTT. It is translated as CASSFGGLSTDTQYF.